The 27 T cell receptor beta chains presented below share a single source sample, sequenced in a study of blood T cell repertoires in COVID-19. Some clones are missing from TCRdb's copy, which holds only in-frame ones; the method was immunoSEQ multiplex PCR. The sample gives around 450,000 clones, roughly 91% of which show up once; less than 0.75% is in the top ten. The sample comprised PBMCs or T cells enriched from blood (not recorded which). These receptors originate from a man younger than 35 who had recovered from COVID-19.

The chain employs TRBV12-5 and TRBJ1-3; tentative D call: TRBD1 (6 bases). Trimming removed 1 base from V and 0 bases from J, with 13 bases in between. Germline-derived CDR1 and CDR2 are LGHNT and FRNRAP. The CDR3 runs to 17 residues. The CDR3 sequence: CASGLDPTGNSGNTIYF. The CDR3 DNA sequence: TGTGCTAGTGGTTTGGACCCTACAGGGAACTCTGGAAACACCATATATTTT.

This clone appeared a few times. CDR3 amino acids: CASRGPLGEGPYEQYF. The CDR3 DNA sequence: TGTGCCAGCAGGGGCCCTTTAGGGGAGGGCCCTTACGAGCAGTACTTC. The V gene is TRBV28, the J gene TRBJ2-7, with 7 bases lining up with TRBD2. Germline V lookup: CDR1 MDHEN, CDR2 SYDVKM. With 6 bases clipped from V and 4 bases from J, the junction kept 15 bases outside the gene matches. The CDR3 has 16 residues.

The J gene is TRBJ2-2, the V gene TRBV28; 8 nucleotides line up with TRBD2. The junction had 19 bases not matched to a gene; V was cut back by 6 bases and J by 4 bases. From germline, CDR1 is MDHEN and CDR2 SYDVKM. This CDR3 has 19 amino acids. CDR3 sequence: CASRGQGAGAGAGTGELFF. The CDR3 nucleotides read TGTGCCAGCAGGGGCCAAGGAGCGGGAGCGGGAGCTGGCACCGGGGAGCTGTTTTTT.

The J gene is TRBJ2-7, the V gene TRBV6-1; 7 positions agree with TRBD2. Germline-derived CDR1 and CDR2 are MNHNS and SASEGT. The CDR3 consists of 15 residues. The J segment lost 1 base and the V segment lost 3 bases, leaving 6 bases of the junction unmatched. The CDR3 sequence: CASSDGLEGSYEQYF. Written as DNA, the CDR3 is TGTGCCAGCAGTGACGGACTAGAGGGGTCCTACGAGCAGTACTTC.

The CDR3 loop is CASTPRAGNTIYF. The CDR3 bases are TGTGCCAGCACCCCCAGGGCCGGAAACACCATATATTTT. The chain carries TRBV28 and TRBJ1-3, with a tentative D call TRBD1 (5 bases). This CDR3 comprises 13 residues. The V end was cut by 7 bases, the J end by 4 bases, with 11 bases between. Germline CDR1 and CDR2: MDHEN and SYDVKM.

V is TRBV30 and J is TRBJ1-2, with 7 bases that match TRBD1. Germline trimming cut 4 bases from V and 3 bases from J; bases unmatched to any gene: 14. The CDR3 sequence is 16 residues long. Germline V gene data show CDR1 as GTSNPN and CDR2 as SVGIG (reference sequence). The CDR3 here is CAWKKERRGTDYGYTF. The CDR3 DNA reads TGTGCCTGGAAAAAGGAAAGGCGCGGGACAGACTATGGCTACACCTTC.

The CDR3 DNA reads TGCGCCAGCAGCTGGGCCGGGGACACTGAAGCTTTCTTT. It specifies CASSWAGDTEAFF. V usage is TRBV5-1 and J usage is TRBJ1-1; D gene unclear. V was trimmed by 3 bases and J by 3 bases, leaving 9 bases between them. Germline CDR1 is SGHRS and CDR2 is YFSETQ. There are 13 residues in the CDR3.

The chain employs TRBV19 and TRBJ2-3; TRBD2 matches at 8 bases. There are 15 residues in the CDR3. Looked up from germline, CDR1 is LNHDA and CDR2 is SQIVND (reference sequence). Trimming took 1 base from V and 7 from J; bases not matched to a gene: 7. The CDR3 here is CASSIAAGGWNTQYF. CDR3 nucleotides: TGTGCCAGTAGTATAGCGGCGGGAGGATGGAATACGCAGTATTTT.

This rearrangement joins TRBV9 to TRBJ1-3; D is unclear. The germline CDR1 and CDR2 sequences are SGDLS and YYNGEE. V was shortened by 0 bases and J by 4 bases, with 11 bases between the two germline ends. CDR3 length: 15 amino acids. As DNA, the CDR3 is TGTGCCAGCAGCGTAGAGGAGGGTCTAGGAAACACCATATATTTT. Residues: CASSVEEGLGNTIYF.

J is TRBJ2-3 and V is TRBV14; 11 bases line up with TRBD2. The V and J ends lost 4 bases and 0 bases, in that order; junction bases with no gene match: 12. Germline V gives CDR1 SGHDN, CDR2 FVKESK. This CDR3 region has 19 residues. The CDR3, as DNA: TGTGCCAGCAGCCCGTACCCGGGACTAGCGGATCCTAGCACAGATACGCAGTATTTT. As protein: CASSPYPGLADPSTDTQYF.

This sequence joins TRBV7-9 and TRBJ2-5, with 11 nucleotides matching TRBD2. Germline CDR1 reads SEHNR; CDR2 reads FQNEAQ (reference sequence). This CDR3 is 18 amino acids long. With 1 base clipped from V and 1 base from J, the junction kept 8 bases outside the gene matches. In nucleotides, the CDR3 is TGTGCCAGCAGCTTAGGAATTTCTAGCGGGGGGTCCCAAGAGACCCAGTACTTC. This sequence encodes CASSLGISSGGSQETQYF.

This chain uses TRBV2 with TRBJ2-7, with D possibly TRBD1 on 6 matching bases. The CDR3 is made up of 13 amino acids. Trimming removed 8 bases at V and 3 bases at J, with 14 bases between. Per the germline V gene, CDR1 is SNHLY and CDR2 is FYNNEI. The CDR3 loop reads CASSAGAIYEQYF. CDR3 bases: TGTGCCAGCTCGGCAGGGGCGATCTACGAGCAGTACTTC.

CDR3 amino acids: CASSFIHGGVAGELFF. The CDR3 coding sequence is TGTGCCAGCAGCTTCATACACGGCGGGGTGGCCGGGGAGCTGTTTTTT. The genes are TRBV7-9 and TRBJ2-2; a possible D gene is TRBD2 (6 bases). V was clipped by 3 bases and J by 6 bases, with 17 bases between them. This CDR3 region has 16 residues. Per the germline V gene, CDR1 is SEHNR and CDR2 is FQNEAQ (reference sequence).

This clone was counted a single time. CDR3 DNA sequence: TGTGCCAGCAGCTCTAAAGGGCCCCTTAGGGGGAACACTGAAGCTTTCTTT. It specifies CASSSKGPLRGNTEAFF. The J gene is TRBJ1-1, the V gene TRBV7-3, with a tentative D call TRBD1 (5 bases). Trimming cost V 4 bases and J 1 base, with 19 bases left between them. In germline, CDR1 is SGHTA, CDR2 FQGTGA. The CDR3 sequence is 17 residues long.

J is TRBJ2-5 and V is TRBV15; unclear D gene. The V end lost 0 bases, the J end lost 4 bases, and 6 bases lay between the germline ends. The CDR3 contains 13 residues. Germline V gene data show CDR1 as LNHNV and CDR2 as YYDKDF (reference sequence). The CDR3 sequence is CATSRDSSETQYF. CDR3 sequence (DNA): TGTGCCACCAGCAGAGATTCTTCAGAGACCCAGTACTTC.

The chain links TRBV29-1 to TRBJ2-6; 8 bases are shared with TRBD1. The CDR3 extends over 16 amino acids. Trimming removed 1 base from V and 1 base from J; junction bases left unmatched: 3. Germline-derived CDR1 and CDR2 are SQVTM and ANQGSEA. The DNA for the CDR3 is TGCAGCGTTGAAGGGACAGGGTTATCTGGGGCCAACGTCCTGACTTTC. Its protein product is CSVEGTGLSGANVLTF. Full variable domain (missing parts from reference TRBV29-1 and TRBJ2-6): SAVISQKPSRDICQRGTSLTIQCQVDSQVTMMFWYRQQPGQSLTLIATANQGSEATYESGFVIDKFPISRPNLTFSTLTVSNMSPEDSSIYLCSVEGTGLSGANVLTFGAGSRLTVL.

This clone was recorded a few times. The rearrangement uses TRBV28 and TRBJ1-6; D unresolved. Germline CDR1 MDHEN, CDR2 SYDVKM. The CDR3 loop spans 17 amino acids. V was shortened by 4 bases and J by 9 bases, with 22 bases between the two germline ends. The DNA for the CDR3 is TGTGCCAGCAGTTCTCCCTATGGAGGGAGGGATAGTTCACCCCTCCACTTT. Translated, it gives CASSSPYGGRDSSPLHF.

This chain uses TRBV19 with TRBJ1-5; no reliable D call. This CDR3 contains 15 residues. Germline V gene sequence: CDR1 LNHDA, CDR2 SQIVND (reference sequence). Trimming removed 4 bases from V and 6 bases from J, with 16 bases in between. CDR3 sequence: CASSRTGGGIQPQHF. The CDR3 nucleotides are TGTGCCAGTAGTAGGACGGGTGGAGGGATTCAGCCCCAGCATTTT.

This clone is a singleton in its sample. The chain joins TRBV7-9 to TRBJ2-7; a weak D match, TRBD2 (5 bases). Germline loops: CDR1 SEHNR, CDR2 FQNEAQ (reference sequence). V lost 1 base to trimming and J lost 2 bases, with 12 bases between them. The CDR3 spans 15 residues. CDR3 nucleotide sequence: TGTGCCAGCAGCTTAGGTAACGGGAAGGCCTACGAGCAGTACTTC. Its translation is CASSLGNGKAYEQYF.

The chain carries TRBV19 and TRBJ1-2, with TRBD1 as a possible D gene (5 bases). The germline V gene encodes CDR1 LNHDA and CDR2 SQIVND (reference sequence). Trimming removed 3 bases from V and 8 bases from J, with 10 bases in between. The CDR3 covers 12 residues. CDR3: CASSIRGGGYTF. CDR3 coding DNA: TGTGCCAGTAGTATTAGGGGCGGAGGCTACACCTTC.

J is TRBJ1-1 and V is TRBV6-5; D call uncertain. The V end lost 3 bases, the J end lost 5 bases, and 10 bases lay between the germline ends. Germline V gene sequence: CDR1 MNHEY, CDR2 SVGAGI. The CDR3 is 13 residues long. The CDR3 bases are TGTGCCAGCAGTTATACCTCGGGGACTGAAGCTTTCTTT. Residues: CASSYTSGTEAFF.

The chain employs TRBV9 and TRBJ2-1; TRBD2 agrees at 9 bases. Germline CDR1 is SGDLS and CDR2 is YYNGEE. J was trimmed by 5 bases and V by 0 bases; bases with no gene match: 6. This CDR3 comprises 16 residues. The CDR3 region is CASSVGASGVNNEQFF. CDR3 DNA sequence: TGTGCCAGCAGCGTAGGGGCTAGCGGGGTGAACAATGAGCAGTTCTTC.

The chain is built from TRBV28 and TRBJ1-2; 7 bases fit TRBD1. Trimming at V came to 8 bases and at J to 4 bases, leaving 13 bases not matched to a gene. The CDR3 consists of 15 residues. Germline V gene lookup returns CDR1 MDHEN and CDR2 SYDVKM. The CDR3 here is CASQPGGGDSYGYTF. The CDR3, as DNA: TGTGCCAGCCAACCCGGCGGGGGGGACAGCTATGGCTACACCTTC.

Only one count was recorded for this clone. The chain uses TRBV20-1 and TRBJ1-6; D remains ambiguous. CDR1 is DFQATT and CDR2 is SNEGSKA in the germline V gene (reference sequence). The germline V and J ends were trimmed by 3 bases and 17 bases, with 14 bases remaining between them. The CDR3 loop spans 11 amino acids. This CDR3 is CSASALGAFHF. The DNA of the CDR3 is TGCAGTGCTAGCGCTTTAGGAGCCTTCCACTTT.

The chain joins TRBV27 to TRBJ2-2; 12 bases map to TRBD1. With V trimmed by 10 bases and J by 8 bases, 14 bases remained unmatched. The CDR3 runs to 16 residues. Germline-derived CDR1 and CDR2 are MNHEY and SMNVEV (reference sequence). CDR3 nucleotide sequence: TGTGCCACCGCGCCGCCGGGACAGGGGGCTAGGGGGGAGCTGTTTTTT. Its translation: CATAPPGQGARGELFF.

The V and J genes are TRBV3-1 (or the pseudogene TRBV3-2) and TRBJ2-3, with a possible D match to TRBD2 (6 bases). Trimming shortened V by 2 bases and J by 0 bases, and 12 bases separated the two germline ends. The CDR3 contains 16 residues. Per the germline V gene, CDR1 is LGHDT and CDR2 is YNNKEL (reference sequence). The DNA of the CDR3 is TGTGCCAGCAGCCAAAAAATAGCGGCTAGCACAGATACGCAGTATTTT. Translating it yields CASSQKIAASTDTQYF.

CDR3 nucleotides: TGCAGTGCTAGTAGACAGGTTAATCAGCCCCAGCATTTT. It translates to CSASRQVNQPQHF. The chain joins TRBV20-1 to TRBJ1-5; the D gene is possibly TRBD1 (6 bases). CDR3 size: 13 residues. CDR1 is DFQATT, CDR2 SNEGSKA, per germline (reference sequence). V was trimmed by 3 bases and J by 4 bases, leaving 10 bases between them.